The clone carrying this T cell receptor (beta chain) was observed a few times. With 60 Vbeta and 13 Jbeta primers, the PCR was carried out. The table came from immunoSEQ multiplex PCR; TCRdb's copy has only in-frame clones and leaves some out. The table includes 110,000 to 150,000 clones, 80% detected once. This record comes from a study of cytomegalovirus exposure and HLA in healthy donors. The CDR3 has 18 amino acids. Germline CDR1 and CDR2: PRHDT and FYEKMQ (reference sequence). Trimming at V came to 1 base and at J to 0 bases, leaving 10 bases not matched to a gene. The TCR was taken from a male donor in good health and CMV-seronegative. Sequenced: PBMCs. The chain is built from TRBV13 and TRBJ2-7, with TRBD2 matching 9 bases. CDR3 coding DNA: TGTGCCAGCAGCTTAGCTGTTAGCGGGGGATCGAGCTCCTACGAGCAGTACTTC. As protein: CASSLAVSGGSSSYEQYF.